This T cell receptor (beta chain) was observed in a study of human T cells and chemical hapten exposure (dated by TCRdb to the early 2020s). A note on the overall study: Libraries were combined into a pool for sequencing, and differences in TCR yield between samples came mainly from small differences in library volumes within the pool. Peripheral blood TCR repertoire changes were tracked in vivo in alopecia patients during primary and secondary sensitization to the hapten diphenylcyclopropenone (DPC). For every blood RNA sample, sequencing covered both the TCR alpha and TCR beta chains.

Total RNA was isolated from unfractionated whole blood collected in Tempus Blood RNA tubes. Five or six healthy volunteers served as TCR sequencing controls and were bled at day 0, 2 weeks and 6 weeks. The table lists this clonotype with a few counts. It lacks a known antigen. Per-base qualities were not stored, and no clone one base away is much larger. From the cysteine through the phenylalanine, the CDR3 covers 13 amino acids. Only the CDR3 region is kept as DNA, spanning 39 bases read in frame from base 1. At the junction V is shortened by 4 bases and J by 5 bases; bases outside the gene matches: 6. As encoded in the germline V gene, CDR1 is SGHRS while CDR2 is YFSETQ. Results the study describes overall, beyond this receptor: Repeated subsampling changed both the strength of the expansion versus patch-test correlation and the threshold at which that correlation became significant. The number of TCRs above 1 in 1000 frequency did not change with DPC sensitization; there was no evidence of global repertoire structure alterations.

To prepare the library, 5' RACE was applied. Sequencing took place on an Illumina MiSeq. During library preparation, unique molecular identifiers were attached to individual cDNA molecules so that TCRs could be counted quantitatively and reproducibly. The authors' analysis ran thus. The median number of TCRs per sample was roughly 98,000, ranging from 23,224 to 690,600. V, J and CDR3 annotation of the TCR reads was carried out using the Decombinator software suite. For PS versus PT1 abundance plots, all samples were subsampled to the same number of TCRs (28,000). TCRs were defined as expanded if absent before sensitization and observed at least eight times at the 2-week time point. TCRdb redid the processing of the public reads, applying fastp at Q25 and MiXCR, and retained in-frame beta chains. Each CDR3 protein appears once, grouped with its most common genes and DNA. TCRdb, not the original authors, processed these V and J calls. The sample table contains 110,000 or so distinct CDR3 sequences; only one count was recorded for roughly a fifth of them. The ten largest clones represent 2.8% of the sample.

The origin of this receptor is a human donor in good health. This receptor chain uses TRBV5-1 and TRBJ2-7; the central 7 bases match TRBD1. The CDR3 region reads CASSRPDRNEQYF. The bases read TGCGCCAGCAGCCGCCCGGACAGGAACGAGCAGTACTTC.